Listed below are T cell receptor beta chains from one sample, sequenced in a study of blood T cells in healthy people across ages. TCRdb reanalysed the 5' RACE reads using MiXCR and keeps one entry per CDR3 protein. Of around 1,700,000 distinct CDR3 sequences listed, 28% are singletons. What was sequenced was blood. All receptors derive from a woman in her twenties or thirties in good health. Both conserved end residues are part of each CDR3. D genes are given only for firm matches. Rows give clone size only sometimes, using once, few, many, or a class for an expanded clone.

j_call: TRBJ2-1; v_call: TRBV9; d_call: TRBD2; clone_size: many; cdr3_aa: CASSLSPGLANEKQFF; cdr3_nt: TGTGCCAGCAGCCTCTCCCCGGGACTAGCGAATGAAAAGCAGTTCTTC
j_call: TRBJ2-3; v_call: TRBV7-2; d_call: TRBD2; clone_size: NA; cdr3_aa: CASREGLAASNTQYF; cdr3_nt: TGTGCCAGCAGGGAGGGACTAGCCGCCTCTAATACGCAGTATTTT
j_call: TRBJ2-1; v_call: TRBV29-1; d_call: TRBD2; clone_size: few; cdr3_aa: CSTSVPDNEQFF; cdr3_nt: TGCAGCACTAGCGTTCCGGACAATGAGCAGTTCTTC
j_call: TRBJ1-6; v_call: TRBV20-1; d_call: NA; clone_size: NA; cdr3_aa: CSARDRSLSPSPPLHF; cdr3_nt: TGCAGTGCTAGAGATCGCTCCTTATCCCCCTCTCCACCCCTCCACTTT
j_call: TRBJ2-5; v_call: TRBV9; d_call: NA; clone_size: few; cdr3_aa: CASSDGGPETQYF; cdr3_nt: TGTGCCAGCAGCGATGGAGGGCCGGAGACCCAGTACTTC
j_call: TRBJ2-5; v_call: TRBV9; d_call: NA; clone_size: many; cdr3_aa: CASSAVGSQETQYF; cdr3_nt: TGTGCCAGCAGCGCAGTAGGTTCCCAAGAGACCCAGTACTTC
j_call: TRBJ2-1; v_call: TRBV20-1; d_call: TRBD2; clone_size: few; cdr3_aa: CSAPMTSHGEQFF; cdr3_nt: TGCAGTGCTCCTATGACTAGCCACGGTGAGCAGTTCTTC
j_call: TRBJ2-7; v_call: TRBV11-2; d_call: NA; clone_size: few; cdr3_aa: CASSLEGADTYYEQYF; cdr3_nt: TGTGCCAGCAGCTTAGAAGGGGCGGATACATACTACGAGCAGTACTTC
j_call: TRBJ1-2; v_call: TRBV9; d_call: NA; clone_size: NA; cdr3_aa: CASSVSPHRVAYGYTF; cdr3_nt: TGTGCCAGCAGCGTATCCCCCCACAGGGTAGCCTATGGCTACACCTTC
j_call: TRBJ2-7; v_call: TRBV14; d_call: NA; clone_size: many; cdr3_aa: CASSQGLYEQYF; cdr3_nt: TGTGCCAGCAGCCAGGGACTCTACGAGCAGTACTTC
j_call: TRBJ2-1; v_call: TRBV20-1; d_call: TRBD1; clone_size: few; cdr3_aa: CSARGDRVPSSSYNEQFF; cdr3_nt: TGCAGTGCTAGAGGGGACAGGGTCCCCTCAAGCTCCTACAATGAGCAGTTCTTC
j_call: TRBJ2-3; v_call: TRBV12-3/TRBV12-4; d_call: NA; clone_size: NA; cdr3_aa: CASSPELDSDTQYF; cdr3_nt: TGTGCCAGCAGTCCGGAACTTGACTCGGATACGCAGTATTTT
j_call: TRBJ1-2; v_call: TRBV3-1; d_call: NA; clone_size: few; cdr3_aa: CASNPDGTRDYTF; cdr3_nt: TGTGCCAGCAACCCCGACGGGACCAGGGACTACACCTTC
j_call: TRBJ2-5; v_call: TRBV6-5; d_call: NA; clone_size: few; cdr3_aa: CASSYIGSRETQYF; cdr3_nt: TGTGCCAGCAGTTACATCGGCAGTAGAGAGACCCAGTACTTC
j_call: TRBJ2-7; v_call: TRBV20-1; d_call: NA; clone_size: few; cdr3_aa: CSAAEGLGEQYF; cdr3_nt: TGCAGTGCCGCCGAGGGATTGGGGGAGCAGTACTTC
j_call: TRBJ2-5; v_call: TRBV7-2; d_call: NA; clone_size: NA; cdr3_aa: CASSLVGGILETQYF; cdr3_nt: TGTGCCAGCAGCTTAGTAGGGGGGATCTTAGAGACCCAGTACTTC
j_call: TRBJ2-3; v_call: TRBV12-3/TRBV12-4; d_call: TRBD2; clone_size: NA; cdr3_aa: CASSQTSGSADTQYF; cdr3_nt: TGTGCCAGCAGCCAGACTAGCGGGAGTGCAGATACGCAGTATTTT
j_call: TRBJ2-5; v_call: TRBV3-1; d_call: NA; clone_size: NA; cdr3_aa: CASSQAFQAGTTQYF; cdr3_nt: TGTGCCAGCAGCCAAGCTTTCCAGGCAGGTACGACCCAGTACTTC
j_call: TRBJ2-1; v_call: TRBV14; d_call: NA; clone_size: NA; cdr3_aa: CASSQDLGGALFF; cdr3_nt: TGTGCCAGCAGCCAAGATCTGGGGGGGGCTCTGTTCTTC
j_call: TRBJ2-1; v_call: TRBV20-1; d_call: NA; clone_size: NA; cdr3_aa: CSAGGAGGAYQETQFF; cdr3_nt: TGCAGTGCAGGAGGGGCAGGGGGGGCGTACCAAGAGACCCAGTTCTTC
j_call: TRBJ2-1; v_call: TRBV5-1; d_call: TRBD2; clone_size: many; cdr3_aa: CASFPGLGVGEQFF; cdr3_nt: TGCGCCAGCTTCCCGGGACTAGGTGTAGGAGAGCAGTTCTTC
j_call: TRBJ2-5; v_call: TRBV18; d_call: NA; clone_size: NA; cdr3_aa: CASSRAQAETQYF; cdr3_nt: TGTGCCAGCTCACGGGCACAGGCGGAGACCCAGTACTTC
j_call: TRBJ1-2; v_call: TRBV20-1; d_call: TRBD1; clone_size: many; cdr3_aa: CSARDRNLDGYTF; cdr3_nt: TGCAGTGCCCGGGACAGGAACCTTGATGGCTACACCTTC
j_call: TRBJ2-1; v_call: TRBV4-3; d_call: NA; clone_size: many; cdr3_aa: CASSQDPRNNEQFF; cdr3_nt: TGCGCCAGCAGCCAAGATCCCCGGAACAATGAGCAGTTCTTC
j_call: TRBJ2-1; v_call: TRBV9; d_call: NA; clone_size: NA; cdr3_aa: CASSDAPENEQFF; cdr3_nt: TGTGCCAGCAGCGATGCCCCAGAGAATGAGCAGTTCTTC
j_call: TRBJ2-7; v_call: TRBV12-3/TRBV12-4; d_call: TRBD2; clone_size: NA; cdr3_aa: CASRGPGLAGYEQYF; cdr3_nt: TGTGCCAGCAGGGGACCGGGACTAGCGGGCTACGAGCAGTACTTC
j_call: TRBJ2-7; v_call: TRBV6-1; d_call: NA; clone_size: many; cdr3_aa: CASSEAQSYEQYF; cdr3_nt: TGTGCCAGCAGTGAAGCGCAGTCCTACGAGCAGTACTTC
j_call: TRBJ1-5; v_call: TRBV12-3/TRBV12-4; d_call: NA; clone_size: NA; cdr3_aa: CASRGGAWQPQHF; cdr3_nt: TGTGCCAGCAGGGGGGGGGCATGGCAGCCCCAGCATTTT
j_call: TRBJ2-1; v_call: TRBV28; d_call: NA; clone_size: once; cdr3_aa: CASHHNGPSSEQFF; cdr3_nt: TGTGCCAGCCACCATAATGGCCCCAGCTCTGAGCAGTTCTTC
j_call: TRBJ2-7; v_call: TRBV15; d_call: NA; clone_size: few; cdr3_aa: CATSNKPTYEQYF; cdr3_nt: TGTGCCACCTCGAACAAACCCACCTACGAGCAGTACTTC
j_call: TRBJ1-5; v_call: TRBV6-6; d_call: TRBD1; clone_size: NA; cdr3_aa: CASSYTRQGNSNQPQHF; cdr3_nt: TGTGCCAGCAGTTACACTAGACAGGGGAATAGCAATCAGCCCCAGCATTTT
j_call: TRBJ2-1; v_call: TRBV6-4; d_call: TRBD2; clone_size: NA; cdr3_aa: CASSEIAGGGKEQFF; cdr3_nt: TGTGCCAGCAGTGAGATAGCGGGAGGGGGCAAAGAGCAGTTCTTC
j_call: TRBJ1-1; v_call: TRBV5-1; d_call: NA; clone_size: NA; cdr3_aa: CASSLEGERAFF; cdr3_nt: TGCGCCAGCAGCTTGGAGGGAGAGAGAGCTTTCTTT
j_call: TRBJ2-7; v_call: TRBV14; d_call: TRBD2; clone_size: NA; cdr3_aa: CASSQEGLAGGLRSEQYF; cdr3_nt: TGTGCCAGCAGCCAAGAGGGACTAGCGGGAGGGCTTAGGAGCGAGCAGTACTTC
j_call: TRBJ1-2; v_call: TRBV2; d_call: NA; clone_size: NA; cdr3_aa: CASRRPGERNYGYTF; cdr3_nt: TGTGCCAGCAGGCGCCCAGGGGAACGAAACTATGGCTACACCTTC
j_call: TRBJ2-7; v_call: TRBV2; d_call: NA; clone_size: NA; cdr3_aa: CASNAEGAGYEQYF; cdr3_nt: TGTGCCAGCAATGCTGAGGGCGCGGGCTACGAGCAGTACTTC
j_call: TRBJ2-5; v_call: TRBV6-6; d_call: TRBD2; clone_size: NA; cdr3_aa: CASGGGLAGKETQYF; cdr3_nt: TGTGCCAGCGGAGGGGGACTAGCGGGGAAAGAGACCCAGTACTTC
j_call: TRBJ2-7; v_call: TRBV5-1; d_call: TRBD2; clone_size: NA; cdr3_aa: CASSLGAGVTSYEQYF; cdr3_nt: TGCGCCAGCAGCTTGGGTGCGGGAGTAACATCCTACGAGCAGTACTTC
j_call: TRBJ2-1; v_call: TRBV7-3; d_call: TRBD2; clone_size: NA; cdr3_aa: CASSPSGGAYEQFF; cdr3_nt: TGTGCCAGCAGCCCAAGCGGGGGGGCCTACGAGCAGTTCTTC
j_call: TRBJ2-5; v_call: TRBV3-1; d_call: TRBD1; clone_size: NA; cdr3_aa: CASSHRTGAQETQYF; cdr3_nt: TGTGCCAGCAGCCACAGGACAGGGGCCCAAGAGACCCAGTACTTC
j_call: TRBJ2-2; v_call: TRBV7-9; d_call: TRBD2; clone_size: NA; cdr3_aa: CASSTGGTSGARELFF; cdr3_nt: TGTGCCAGCAGCACAGGGGGGACTAGCGGGGCCAGGGAGCTGTTTTTT
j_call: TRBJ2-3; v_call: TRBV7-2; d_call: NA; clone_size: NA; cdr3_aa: CASSPMSLTDTQYF; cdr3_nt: TGTGCCAGCAGCCCGATGAGTCTCACAGATACGCAGTATTTT
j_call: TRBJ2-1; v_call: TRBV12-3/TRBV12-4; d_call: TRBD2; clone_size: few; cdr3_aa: CASSPPHQLAGKVDEQFF; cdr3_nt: TGTGCCAGCAGTCCACCGCACCAGTTAGCGGGGAAGGTGGATGAGCAGTTCTTC
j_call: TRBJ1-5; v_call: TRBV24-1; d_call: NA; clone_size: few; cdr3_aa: CATSGGPDQPQHF; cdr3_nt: TGTGCCACCAGTGGGGGGCCCGATCAGCCCCAGCATTTT
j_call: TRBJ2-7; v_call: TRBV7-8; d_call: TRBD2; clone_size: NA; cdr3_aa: CASSFLFSGTSSYEQYF; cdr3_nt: TGTGCCAGCAGCTTTTTATTCTCGGGGACTAGCTCCTACGAGCAGTACTTC